Listed below are T cell receptor beta chains from one sample, sequenced in a study of cytomegalovirus exposure and HLA in healthy donors. Sequencing used immunoSEQ multiplex PCR; TCRdb keeps in-frame clones, though not all of them. The profile shows 150,000 to 200,000 clones, roughly 80% of them singletons. The sequenced sample was PBMCs. The origin of the receptors is a female donor in good health and CMV-seronegative. Both conserved end residues are part of each CDR3. Fields, in order: J gene, clone size, D gene, CDR3 length, V gene, CDR3 protein, CDR3 DNA. The D gene is left open where the match is weak. Clone size, where shown, is once, few, many, or a class for clones that have expanded.

TRBJ1-2,.,.,14,TRBV14,CASSQAEGHYGYTF,TGTGCCAGCAGCCAAGCGGAGGGCCACTATGGCTACACCTTC
TRBJ2-1,few,TRBD2,14,TRBV5-8,CASSSPGLATEQFF,TGTGCCAGCAGCTCGCCCGGACTAGCGACTGAGCAGTTCTTC
TRBJ2-1,.,TRBD1,16,TRBV10-3,CAISEPDRGWRNEQFF,TGTGCCATCAGTGAGCCCGACAGGGGGTGGAGGAATGAGCAGTTCTTC
TRBJ1-2,.,TRBD1,15,TRBV18,CASSPPGQGNYGYTF,TGTGCCAGCTCACCCCCGGGACAGGGGAACTATGGCTACACCTTC
TRBJ2-5,.,.,15,TRBV13,CASSRRTANQETQYF,TGTGCCAGCAGCCGACGGACAGCAAATCAAGAGACCCAGTACTTC
TRBJ1-5,.,TRBD1,18,TRBV19,CASSIRRTGGMGNQPQHF,TGTGCCAGTAGTATTAGGCGGACAGGGGGCATGGGCAATCAGCCCCAGCATTTT
TRBJ1-2,.,TRBD1,16,TRBV23-1,CASSQSEQGCDYGYTF,TGCGCCAGCAGTCAATCGGAACAGGGGTGCGACTATGGCTACACCTTC
TRBJ1-5,once,.,13,TRBV9,CASSSGWDQPQHF,TGTGCCAGCAGCAGCGGGTGGGATCAGCCCCAGCATTTT
TRBJ1-2,.,TRBD1,11,TRBV6-5,CASSDRASYTF,TGTGCCAGCAGTGACAGGGCTAGCTACACCTTC
TRBJ1-2,.,.,13,TRBV19,CASSIEVNYGYTF,TGTGCCAGTAGTATCGAGGTCAACTATGGCTACACCTTC
TRBJ2-3,.,TRBD2,15,TRBV6-5,CASRLGLAGSDTQYF,TGTGCCAGCAGGTTGGGACTAGCGGGTTCAGATACGCAGTATTTT
TRBJ1-2,few,.,14,TRBV9,CASSVTGKDYGYTF,TGTGCCAGCAGCGTAACAGGGAAGGACTATGGCTACACCTTC
TRBJ2-7,.,TRBD1,13,TRBV6-1,CASRITGGFEQYF,TGTGCCAGCAGGATCACAGGGGGGTTCGAGCAGTACTTC
TRBJ1-2,.,.,13,TRBV2,CASSRDTNYGYTF,TGTGCCAGTAGCCGGGACACCAACTATGGCTACACCTTC
TRBJ1-1,.,TRBD1,15,TRBV7-8,CASSSDLTGGIAAFF,TGTGCCAGCAGCTCCGATCTCACAGGGGGCATAGCAGCTTTCTTT
TRBJ2-5,.,.,14,TRBV7-2,CASSPRQPQETQYF,TGTGCCAGCAGCCCTAGGCAACCTCAAGAGACCCAGTACTTC
TRBJ2-5,.,TRBD1,13,TRBV7-7,CASSSDRVETQYF,TGTGCCAGCAGCTCCGACAGGGTAGAGACCCAGTACTTC
TRBJ1-2,.,TRBD1,15,TRBV5-5,CASSLAPGGDYGYTF,TGTGCCAGCAGCTTGGCCCCAGGGGGCGACTATGGCTACACCTTC
TRBJ1-4,.,.,16,TRBV14,CASSQGFGVTNEKLFF,TGTGCCAGCAGCCAAGGGTTCGGGGTCACTAATGAAAAACTGTTTTTT
TRBJ2-7,.,.,14,TRBV27,CASSYRDTSYEQYF,TGTGCCAGCAGTTACCGGGACACCTCCTACGAGCAGTACTTC
TRBJ2-2,once,TRBD1,16,TRBV5-6,CASSLAGQGNTGELFF,TGTGCCAGCAGCCTAGCCGGACAGGGGAACACCGGGGAGCTGTTTTTT
TRBJ2-6,.,TRBD1,18,TRBV9,CASSVGRTGGPGANVLTF,TGTGCCAGCAGCGTAGGGAGGACAGGGGGTCCTGGGGCCAACGTCCTGACTTTC
TRBJ2-3,.,TRBD2,16,TRBV30,CAWSGGTSGRSDTQYF,TGTGCCTGGAGCGGGGGGACTAGCGGGAGGTCAGATACGCAGTATTTT
TRBJ2-6,.,TRBD1,15,TRBV2,CASLDRPTGANVLTF,TGTGCCAGCCTGGACAGGCCCACTGGGGCCAACGTCCTGACTTTC
TRBJ1-5,.,.,16,TRBV7-8,CASSLARQVSNQPQHF,TGTGCCAGCAGCTTAGCAAGACAGGTCAGCAATCAGCCCCAGCATTTT
TRBJ2-3,.,.,14,TRBV6-4,CASSASGNTDTQYF,TGTGCCAGCAGTGCCAGCGGTAACACAGATACGCAGTATTTT
TRBJ1-5,.,TRBD1,16,TRBV18,CASSPTTGGLDQPQHF,TGTGCCAGCTCACCAACGACAGGGGGATTGGATCAGCCCCAGCATTTT
TRBJ2-7,.,.,14,TRBV28,CASSPQDRVYEQYF,TGTGCCAGCAGTCCGCAGGACAGAGTCTACGAGCAGTACTTC
TRBJ1-5,once,.,19,TRBV9,CASSPPHKSWQAHNQPQHF,TGTGCCAGCAGCCCCCCCCATAAGTCGTGGCAGGCACATAATCAGCCCCAGCATTTT
TRBJ1-2,.,.,13,TRBV5-4,CASSLGQNYGYTF,TGTGCCAGCAGCCTAGGACAGAATTATGGCTACACCTTC
TRBJ1-1,.,.,15,TRBV5-1,CASSLGSSGETEAFF,TGCGCCAGCAGCTTGGGTTCGTCCGGGGAAACTGAAGCTTTCTTT
TRBJ2-1,.,TRBD1,14,TRBV13,CASSLGTGFNEQFF,TGTGCCAGCAGCTTAGGGACAGGGTTCAATGAGCAGTTCTTC
TRBJ2-6,.,TRBD2,17,TRBV2,CAIHKGLSFSGANVLTF,TGTGCCATTCATAAGGGACTATCATTCTCTGGGGCCAACGTCCTGACTTTC
TRBJ2-2,.,.,15,TRBV9,CASSVEGHNTGELFF,TGTGCCAGCAGCGTAGAGGGACATAACACCGGGGAGCTGTTTTTT
TRBJ2-7,.,TRBD1,15,TRBV6-5,CASSPPGTGAYEQYF,TGTGCCAGCAGTCCCCCCGGGACAGGGGCCTACGAGCAGTACTTC
TRBJ1-6,.,.,14,TRBV18,CASSPDRGNSPLHF,TGTGCCAGCTCCCCCGACCGGGGGAATTCACCCCTCCACTTT
TRBJ1-6,.,.,20,TRBV7-8,CASSLAVAGKRSSYNSPLHF,TGTGCCAGCAGCTTAGCGGTGGCAGGGAAAAGGAGCTCCTATAATTCACCCCTCCACTTT
TRBJ2-2,few,TRBD2,17,TRBV4-1,CASSQDHGRGQTGELFF,TGCGCCAGCAGCCAAGATCACGGGAGGGGCCAGACCGGGGAGCTGTTTTTT
TRBJ1-6,.,TRBD1,17,TRBV4-1,CASSPLLIRDRNSPLHF,TGCGCCAGCAGCCCTTTATTAATCCGGGACAGAAATTCACCCCTCCACTTT
TRBJ2-1,.,.,17,TRBV5-1,CASSLRASTSSYNEQFF,TGCGCCAGCAGCTTGAGGGCTAGCACGAGCTCCTACAATGAGCAGTTCTTC
TRBJ1-2,many,TRBD1,16,TRBV5-3,CARSLATGAPGYGYTF,TGTGCCAGAAGCTTGGCCACAGGGGCCCCGGGATATGGCTACACCTTC
TRBJ2-3,.,TRBD2,15,TRBV10-3,CAISDPSGISDTQYF,TGTGCCATCAGTGATCCTAGCGGGATCTCAGATACGCAGTATTTT
TRBJ1-2,.,.,15,TRBV9,CASSATQGANYGYTF,TGTGCCAGCAGCGCGACACAGGGCGCTAACTATGGCTACACCTTC
TRBJ1-5,.,.,14,TRBV5-1,CASSLGLLGQPQHF,TGCGCCAGCAGCTTGGGACTCCTCGGGCAGCCCCAGCATTTT
TRBJ2-3,.,TRBD2,17,TRBV4-2,CASSQQTSGGITDTQYF,TGTGCCAGCAGCCAACAAACTAGCGGGGGTATCACAGATACGCAGTATTTT
TRBJ2-7,.,.,12,TRBV5-5,CASSLQGYEQYF,TGTGCCAGCAGCTTACAGGGCTACGAGCAGTACTTC
TRBJ2-3,.,TRBD2,16,TRBV5-1,CASSPLSGGAPDTQYF,TGCGCCAGCAGCCCCCTGAGCGGGGGGGCTCCAGATACGCAGTATTTT
TRBJ1-1,.,.,14,TRBV6-4,CASNAWGGSTEAFF,TGTGCCAGCAACGCTTGGGGAGGGAGCACTGAAGCTTTCTTT
TRBJ1-2,.,.,12,TRBV7-8,CASSLVSYGYTF,TGTGCCAGCAGCTTAGTCAGCTATGGCTACACCTTC
TRBJ1-5,few,.,14,TRBV5-6,CASSQHQGHQPQHF,TGTGCCAGCAGCCAGCATCAGGGCCATCAGCCCCAGCATTTT
TRBJ1-6,.,.,19,TRBV9,CASSVALAGSLLMDSPLHF,TGTGCCAGCAGCGTAGCTCTAGCAGGATCCCTTCTCATGGATTCACCCCTCCACTTT
TRBJ2-3,.,TRBD2,16,TRBV7-3,CASSLLGLAYTDTQYF,TGTGCCAGCAGCTTGCTCGGACTAGCGTACACAGATACGCAGTATTTT
TRBJ1-4,.,.,16,TRBV4-1,CASSQEPWGGNEKLFF,TGCGCCAGCAGCCAAGAGCCTTGGGGGGGAAATGAAAAACTGTTTTTT
TRBJ1-6,.,.,16,TRBV27,CASSLSSGGAGSPLHF,TGTGCCAGCAGTTTATCTTCGGGGGGCGCGGGTTCACCCCTCCACTTT
TRBJ1-1,.,.,14,TRBV6-1,CASSLPGHLTEAFF,TGTGCCAGCAGCCTTCCGGGACACCTCACTGAAGCTTTCTTT